This paragraph reports one T cell receptor (beta chain). Its antigen is still unknown. This sample was included in a study of cytomegalovirus exposure and HLA in healthy donors. Findings of the study overall: With further analysis later on, most CMV-associated TCR beta chains appeared HLA-restricted. Reportedly, diagnosis of cytomegalovirus status by the classifier showed high specificity and sensitivity.

This PCR relied on a set of 60 Vbeta primers and 13 Jbeta primers. Assay: immunoSEQ multiplex PCR; the TCRdb copy retains only in-frame clones and omits some. Here the sample spans more than 110,000 clones, more than 75% being singletons. CDR1 and CDR2 (germline): MNHEY, SVGAGI. The germline V and J ends were trimmed by 6 bases and 5 bases, with 17 bases remaining between them. This CDR3 is 14 amino acids long. The material sequenced was PBMCs. This TCR was recovered from a man aged 45-60 years in good health and CMV-seronegative. This chain links TRBV6-5 with TRBJ2-7, with D tentatively TRBD1 (5 bases). This CDR3 reads CASRLYRYSNEQYF. In DNA, the CDR3 is TGTGCCAGCAGACTCTACAGGTATTCGAACGAGCAGTACTTC.